This paragraph reports one TCR beta chain. The entry originates in a study of control samples from healthy donors and cancer patients. V lost 6 bases and J lost 4, with 7 bases in between. Looked up from germline, CDR1 is MDHEN and CDR2 is SYDVKM. This CDR3 spans 12 amino acids. Repertoires were generated with immunoSEQ multiplex PCR, while TCRdb's copy carries only in-frame clones and drops some. The data show about 150,000 clones, 90% to 95% seen once. The source of this sequence is a young woman in good health. Specimen: blood. This chain joins TRBV28 and TRBJ1-5; D is unclear. The CDR3 DNA is TGTGCCAGCAGGAGGAGGAATCAGCCCCAGCATTTT. Its translation is CASRRRNQPQHF.